This is a list of T cell receptor beta chains from one sample in a study of T-cell reconstitution after alpha-beta-depleted transplantation in children. TCRdb analysed the PCR reads with MiXCR anew, one entry per CDR3 protein. Of 500,000 or so distinct CDR3 sequences listed, over 9.5% are singletons. Specimen: PBMCs, mostly from graft donor cells, collected 180 days after TCRalphabeta/CD19-depleted stem cell transplant. The receptors were sampled from a female patient aged 2 to 10 who had a stem cell transplant for aplastic anemia, so the T cells may come from the graft donor. CDR3s include the opening cysteine and the closing phenylalanine or tryptophan. The order of the fields is D gene, V gene, J gene, clone size, CDR3 DNA, CDR3 protein. The D gene is left open where the match is weak. Clone size is given for some rows only: seen once, a few or many times, or a class if the clone is expanded.

D: .; V: TRBV5-1; J: TRBJ2-5; size: .; DNA: TGCGCCAGCGGCAAGCAGGGGTGGGAGACCCAGTACTTC; CDR3: CASGKQGWETQYF
D: .; V: TRBV21-1; J: TRBJ2-1; size: .; DNA: TGTGCCAGCAGCAAAGTATACTGTCTTACCAGCTCCTACAATGAGCAGTTCTTC; CDR3: CASSKVYCLTSSYNEQFF
D: TRBD2; V: TRBV10-3; J: TRBJ2-2; size: few; DNA: TGTGCCACGTTCCCGGGGGGTCTGGCCACCGGGGAGCTGTTTTTT; CDR3: CATFPGGLATGELFF
D: TRBD1; V: TRBV12-5; J: TRBJ1-4; size: .; DNA: TGTGCTAGTAGACAGGGGGCGCCGGCTAATGAAAAACTGTTTTTT; CDR3: CASRQGAPANEKLFF
D: .; V: TRBV7-2; J: TRBJ1-1; size: .; DNA: TGTGCCAGCAGCTTACGGGGCCCCCGGGAGAACACTGAAGCTTTCTTT; CDR3: CASSLRGPRENTEAFF
D: TRBD2; V: TRBV7-2; J: TRBJ2-7; size: .; DNA: TGTGCCAGCAGCTTAAAGGTGGGCGGGAGGAGAAACGAGCAGTACTTC; CDR3: CASSLKVGGRRNEQYF
D: TRBD2; V: TRBV29-1; J: TRBJ2-4; size: many; DNA: TGCAGCGTCTCCGGACTAGCGGGAGTGGGGCAAGGACAGTACTTC; CDR3: CSVSGLAGVGQGQYF
D: .; V: TRBV28; J: TRBJ1-2; size: .; DNA: TGTGCCAGCAGCCTAGGGGGGGCGCGACTCTATGGCTACACCTTC; CDR3: CASSLGGARLYGYTF
D: .; V: TRBV5-6; J: TRBJ2-7; size: .; DNA: TGTGCCAGCAGCTTAAGGGGCGGGCGGCACGAGCAGTACTTC; CDR3: CASSLRGGRHEQYF
D: .; V: TRBV7-9; J: TRBJ1-2; size: .; DNA: TGTGCCAGCAGCCCCCGGGCAGATAACTATGGCTACACCTTC; CDR3: CASSPRADNYGYTF
D: TRBD2; V: TRBV6-2/TRBV6-3; J: TRBJ2-1; size: few; DNA: TGTGCCAGCAGTTACACTAGCGGGAGGGCCGATGAGCAGTTCTTC; CDR3: CASSYTSGRADEQFF
D: TRBD2; V: TRBV20-1; J: TRBJ2-7; size: few; DNA: TGCAGTGCTAGTATGACTAGCGGGAGAACCGACTCCTACGAGCAGTACTTC; CDR3: CSASMTSGRTDSYEQYF
D: TRBD1; V: TRBV27; J: TRBJ1-2; size: .; DNA: TGTGCCAGCAGTTTAAGATGGGACAGGGTAGATGGCTACACCTTC; CDR3: CASSLRWDRVDGYTF
D: .; V: TRBV10-3; J: TRBJ1-5; size: .; DNA: TGTGCCATCAGTGATTCGACAGCATCGTCATCCCCCTCGGAGCCCCAGCATTTT; CDR3: CAISDSTASSSPSEPQHF
D: .; V: TRBV28; J: TRBJ2-7; size: .; DNA: TGTGCCAGCCGGGAAGGGGGAGCATCCTACGAGCAGTACTTC; CDR3: CASREGGASYEQYF
D: .; V: TRBV6-2/TRBV6-3; J: TRBJ1-2; size: .; DNA: TGTGCCAGCAGTTACCGACAGGACTATGGCTACACCTTC; CDR3: CASSYRQDYGYTF
D: .; V: TRBV4-3; J: TRBJ1-4; size: many; DNA: TGCGCCAGCAGCCAAGATTCCTCCGCACCAACTAATGAAAAACTGTTTTTT; CDR3: CASSQDSSAPTNEKLFF
D: TRBD1; V: TRBV15; J: TRBJ1-1; size: few; DNA: TGTGCCACCAGCAGAGAGGGACAGGGGTATGAAGCTTTCTTT; CDR3: CATSREGQGYEAFF
D: .; V: TRBV7-3; J: TRBJ2-3; size: few; DNA: TGTGCCAGCAGACGGTGGGGAGCGACAGATACGCAGTATTTT; CDR3: CASRRWGATDTQYF
D: .; V: TRBV30; J: TRBJ2-3; size: few; DNA: TGTGCCTGGGCCGACGGATTCGGGCTTCCTACGCAGTATTTT; CDR3: CAWADGFGLPTQYF
D: .; V: TRBV7-9; J: TRBJ2-1; size: .; DNA: TGTGCCAGCAGCTATACAGGGTATAGGAGTAATGAGCAGTTCTTC; CDR3: CASSYTGYRSNEQFF
D: .; V: TRBV28; J: TRBJ2-4; size: few; DNA: TGTGCCAGCAGCCTAGGGCCACAGGAATGGTACTTC; CDR3: CASSLGPQEWYF
D: .; V: TRBV7-7; J: TRBJ1-1; size: .; DNA: TGTGCCAGCAACCAGCGGTGGAGCACTGAAGCTTTCTTT; CDR3: CASNQRWSTEAFF
D: .; V: TRBV10-3; J: TRBJ2-1; size: many; DNA: TGTGCCATCAGTGAGCCGAGAGGGGGGCACGGTGAGCAGTTCTTC; CDR3: CAISEPRGGHGEQFF
D: TRBD2; V: TRBV29-1; J: TRBJ2-5; size: many; DNA: TGCAGCGTTGAGGTCGGGATTTGGCCGGGAGGCTGGGAGACCCAGTACTTC; CDR3: CSVEVGIWPGGWETQYF
D: .; V: TRBV6-5; J: TRBJ2-7; size: few; DNA: TGTGCCAGCAGTTGGATGCGAAGCTCCTACGAGCAGTACTTC; CDR3: CASSWMRSSYEQYF
D: TRBD2; V: TRBV20-1; J: TRBJ2-7; size: .; DNA: TGCAGTGCCCGTACTGGCGGGAGCTCCTACGAGCAGTACTTC; CDR3: CSARTGGSSYEQYF
D: .; V: TRBV4-3; J: TRBJ2-7; size: few; DNA: TGCGCCAGCAGCCTACTTCCCGGGACAAGAATCTACGAGCAGTACTTC; CDR3: CASSLLPGTRIYEQYF
D: .; V: TRBV12-3/TRBV12-4; J: TRBJ1-1; size: .; DNA: TGTGCCAGCACTTCGTGGGCAGGGGCGAACACTGAAGCTTTCTTT; CDR3: CASTSWAGANTEAFF
D: .; V: TRBV13; J: TRBJ2-2; size: few; DNA: TGTGCCAGCATGTCGAGCTTGACCGGGGAGCTGTTTTTT; CDR3: CASMSSLTGELFF
D: .; V: TRBV4-3; J: TRBJ2-3; size: few; DNA: TGCGCCAGCAGCCAAGAACGCCCAGGGTTTAGCGGAGATACGCAGTATTTT; CDR3: CASSQERPGFSGDTQYF
D: TRBD2; V: TRBV15; J: TRBJ2-2; size: .; DNA: TGTGCCACCAGCAGAGATATAGCGGGAGGGCGAGGCACCGGGGAGCTGTTTTTT; CDR3: CATSRDIAGGRGTGELFF
D: .; V: TRBV5-6; J: TRBJ2-3; size: few; DNA: TGTGCCAGCAGCTTGGTCGGCCTCACTCCCACAGATACGCAGTATTTT; CDR3: CASSLVGLTPTDTQYF
D: .; V: TRBV29-1; J: TRBJ2-3; size: few; DNA: TGCAGCGTTGAGGCGTGGTCGGGAACAGATACGCAGTATTTT; CDR3: CSVEAWSGTDTQYF
D: .; V: TRBV7-2; J: TRBJ1-1; size: few; DNA: TGTGCCAGCAGCTTAATGCCGAACACTGAAGCTTTCTTT; CDR3: CASSLMPNTEAFF
D: TRBD2; V: TRBV19; J: TRBJ2-5; size: .; DNA: TGTGCCAGTAGTATTCTAGCGGGAGAGACCCAGTACTTC; CDR3: CASSILAGETQYF
D: TRBD2; V: TRBV28; J: TRBJ2-1; size: .; DNA: TGTGCCAGCAGAGATACCGGGACTAGCCGCTATGAGCAGTTCTTC; CDR3: CASRDTGTSRYEQFF
D: .; V: TRBV20-1; J: TRBJ1-2; size: few; DNA: TGCAGTGCTCGCCGGGGGCAGGGCTATGGCTACACCTTC; CDR3: CSARRGQGYGYTF
D: TRBD2; V: TRBV7-6; J: TRBJ2-1; size: .; DNA: TGTGCCAGCAGCTACCTGGGGACTAGCGGGAGTGATGAGCAGTTCTTC; CDR3: CASSYLGTSGSDEQFF
D: .; V: TRBV11-3; J: TRBJ2-2; size: few; DNA: TGTGCCAGCAGTTGGTCCGGGGAGCTGTTTTTT; CDR3: CASSWSGELFF
D: .; V: TRBV5-1; J: TRBJ1-5; size: .; DNA: TGCGCCAGCAGCTTTTTGCCCCGGGACAGCAATCAGCCCCAGCATTTT; CDR3: CASSFLPRDSNQPQHF
D: .; V: TRBV20-1; J: TRBJ1-1; size: .; DNA: TGCAGTGCCCCGGGACCCCTGAACACTGAAGCTTTCTTT; CDR3: CSAPGPLNTEAFF
D: .; V: TRBV30; J: TRBJ2-1; size: few; DNA: TGTGCCTCGTTTAGTAATGAGCAGTTCTTC; CDR3: CASFSNEQFF
D: .; V: TRBV19; J: TRBJ2-7; size: .; DNA: TGTGCCAGTAGTATGTTAATCGCAGGGGCCTACGAGCAGTACTTC; CDR3: CASSMLIAGAYEQYF
D: .; V: TRBV7-2; J: TRBJ1-3; size: many; DNA: TGTGCCAGCAGCTTAGGAAACACCATATATTTT; CDR3: CASSLGNTIYF
D: TRBD1; V: TRBV19; J: TRBJ2-2; size: .; DNA: TGTGCCAGTACCCGGACAGGGGGCTGGAGCGGGGAGCTGTTTTTT; CDR3: CASTRTGGWSGELFF
D: TRBD1; V: TRBV20-1; J: TRBJ2-3; size: .; DNA: TGCAGTGCTAGAGTACAGGGGAGCACAGATACGCAGTATTTT; CDR3: CSARVQGSTDTQYF
D: .; V: TRBV12-3/TRBV12-4; J: TRBJ2-3; size: medium-sized; DNA: TGTGCCAGCAGCATTACAGATACGCAGTATTTT; CDR3: CASSITDTQYF
D: .; V: TRBV15; J: TRBJ2-2; size: .; DNA: TGTGCCACCAGCAGACAATCCGCCAGGGGAAGGGAGCTGTTTTTT; CDR3: CATSRQSARGRELFF
D: TRBD1; V: TRBV12-3/TRBV12-4; J: TRBJ2-1; size: .; DNA: TGTGCCAGCAGGAACGGGTCGCGACAGGGCCTTATGGATGAGCAGTTCTTC; CDR3: CASRNGSRQGLMDEQFF
D: TRBD2; V: TRBV6-2/TRBV6-3; J: TRBJ2-1; size: few; DNA: TGTGCCAGCAGTGAGACTAGCGGGAGGCATGAGCAGTTCTTC; CDR3: CASSETSGRHEQFF
D: TRBD2; V: TRBV7-2; J: TRBJ2-4; size: .; DNA: TGTGCCAGCAGCTTAGCTCGGCGGGAGGGGGACATTCAGTACTTC; CDR3: CASSLARREGDIQYF
D: .; V: TRBV10-3; J: TRBJ1-2; size: few; DNA: TGTGCCATCAGTGAGCCTTTCGGGGACGACAGGTGGTACCTATTGCCGTATGGCTACACCTTC; CDR3: CAISEPFGDDRWYLLPYGYTF